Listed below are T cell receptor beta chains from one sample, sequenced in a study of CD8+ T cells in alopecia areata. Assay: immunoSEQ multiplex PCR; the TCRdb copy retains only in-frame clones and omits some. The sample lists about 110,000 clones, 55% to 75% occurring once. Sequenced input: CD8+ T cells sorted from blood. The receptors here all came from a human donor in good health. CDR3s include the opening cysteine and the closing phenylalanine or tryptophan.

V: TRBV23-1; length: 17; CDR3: CASSQRGAETKNTEAFF
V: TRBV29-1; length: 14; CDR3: CSVKFSGPSYEQYF
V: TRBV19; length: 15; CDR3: CASSIWGRAHQPQHF
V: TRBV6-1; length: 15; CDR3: CASSEVDTLNTEAFF
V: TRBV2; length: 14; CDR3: CASSAGGGGYGYTF
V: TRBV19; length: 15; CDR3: CASSTERGVTDTQYF
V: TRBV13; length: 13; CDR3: CASSSAPQETQYF
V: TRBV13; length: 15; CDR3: CASSLGGVPTYEQYF
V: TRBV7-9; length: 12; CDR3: CASSAGGNGYTF
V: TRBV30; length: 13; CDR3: CAWSVGANTEAFF
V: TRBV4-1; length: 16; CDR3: CASSQGSLPAQETQYF
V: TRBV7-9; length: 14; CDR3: CASSLGQSNTEAFF
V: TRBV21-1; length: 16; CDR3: CASSQGADRVVGGYTF
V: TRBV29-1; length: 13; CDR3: CSVGKDRTDTQYF
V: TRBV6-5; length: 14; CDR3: CASSYSLAYNEQFF
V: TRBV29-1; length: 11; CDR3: CSVVDIYEQYF
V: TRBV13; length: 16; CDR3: CASSSFGTAPGDTQYF
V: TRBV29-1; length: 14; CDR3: CSVEDLPGPETQYF
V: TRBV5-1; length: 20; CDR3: CASSLATRGADDQTTDTQYF
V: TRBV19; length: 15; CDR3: CASSMDGDSNQPQHF
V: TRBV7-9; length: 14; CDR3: CASSPGQSNSPLHF
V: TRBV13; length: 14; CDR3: CASSLGRGGNEQFF
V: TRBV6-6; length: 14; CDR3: CASSSAGFNYGYTF
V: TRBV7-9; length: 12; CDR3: CASSLQGGEQYF
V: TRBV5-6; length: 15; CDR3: CASSLAPRADTEAFF
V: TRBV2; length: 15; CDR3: CASKDDRTAYDEQFF
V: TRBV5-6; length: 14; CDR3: CASSSGTGSYEQYF
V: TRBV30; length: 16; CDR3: CAWHGNPHRRTGELFF
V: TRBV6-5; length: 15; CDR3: CASRPDRDRTDTQYF
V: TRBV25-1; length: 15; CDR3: CASSDPGTGDTEAFF
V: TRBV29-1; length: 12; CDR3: CSVDLRGGEQYF
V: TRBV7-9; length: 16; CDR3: CASSLGTGPTNEKLFF
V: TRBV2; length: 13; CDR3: CASRIPLDDTQYF
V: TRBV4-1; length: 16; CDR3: CASSQERGAGSYEQYF
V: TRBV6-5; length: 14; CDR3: CASRGGQESWPQHF
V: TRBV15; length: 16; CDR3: CATSRDGSGLGGEAFF
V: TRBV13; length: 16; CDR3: CASSVSGERGMEKLFF
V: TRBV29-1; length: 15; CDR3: CSVEGSPDSFYGYTF
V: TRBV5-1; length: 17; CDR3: CASSAKATGVAKNIQYF
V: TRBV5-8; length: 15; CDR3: CASSLSGANTGELFF
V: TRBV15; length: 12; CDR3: CATSRVNTEAFF